These T cell receptor beta chains were read from a single sample in a study of T cell responses to AZD1222 COVID-19 vaccine. Using immunoSEQ multiplex PCR, the repertoire was profiled, and TCRdb retains in-frame clones only, with some absent. Here the sample spans about 180,000 clones, 90% to 95% being singletons. Here the sequenced sample was peripheral blood, taken 28 days after the second dose of the MenACWY control vaccine. These receptors were taken from an adult who received the MenACWY meningococcal vaccine as a control. Each CDR3 is given with its conserved first and last residue. The D gene is left open where the match is weak. Some rows mark clone size as missing; the rest say once, few, many or name a class of expanded clone.

d_call clone_size j_call v_call cdr3_nt cdr3_aa
. . TRBJ2-3 TRBV11-2 TGTGCCAGCAGCTTAAGGAGACTAAGCACAGATACGCAGTATTTT CASSLRRLSTDTQYF
. . TRBJ1-1 TRBV6-2/TRBV6-3 TGTGCCAGCAGTTACGGGGGTACTGAAGCTTTCTTT CASSYGGTEAFF
. . TRBJ2-7 TRBV12-3/TRBV12-4 TGTGCCAGCAGTTTAGCGGAAGGCTACGAGCAGTACTTC CASSLAEGYEQYF
TRBD2 . TRBJ2-5 TRBV3-1/TRBV3-2 TGTGCCAGCAGCCAAGATTTAATAAGGACTAGCGGGGACCAAGAGACCCAGTACTTC CASSQDLIRTSGDQETQYF
TRBD1 few TRBJ1-2 TRBV6-6 TGTGCCAGCAGCCGACAGGGCTCCCGAAACGGCTACACCTTC CASSRQGSRNGYTF
. . TRBJ1-3 TRBV7-9 TGTGCCAGCAGCTTAAGTTCAGGGAGAAACACCATATATTTT CASSLSSGRNTIYF
TRBD1 few TRBJ1-6 TRBV18 TGTGCCAGCTCATCGGGACAGGGCGGGATGAATTCACCCCTCCACTTT CASSSGQGGMNSPLHF
. . TRBJ1-1 TRBV7-9 TGTGCCAGCAGCCCCCTTAGAGACTCACGAGCTTTCTTT CASSPLRDSRAFF
TRBD1 once TRBJ1-2 TRBV3-1/TRBV3-2 TGTGCCAGCAGCCTGGGACAGGGTGGCTTCTCTGGCTACACCTTC CASSLGQGGFSGYTF
. . TRBJ1-1 TRBV11-3 TGTGCCAGCAGCTCCTATGGCGGTGAAGCTTTCTTT CASSSYGGEAFF
. few TRBJ2-2 TRBV9 TGTGCCAGCAGCGTAGTGGTCGGGGCCTTCACCGGGGAGCTGTTTTTT CASSVVVGAFTGELFF
TRBD1 . TRBJ1-4 TRBV7-2 TGTGCCAGCAGCTTAGGCGGACAGGGGTATGAAAAACTGTTTTTT CASSLGGQGYEKLFF
. . TRBJ2-4 TRBV18 TGTGCCAGCTCACCAGGGATGGGGGGCGAAAACATTCAGTACTTC CASSPGMGGENIQYF
. . TRBJ2-2 TRBV6-5 TGTGCCAGCAGAGTCCCCGGGGGAGGCACCGGGGAGCTGTTTTTT CASRVPGGGTGELFF
. once TRBJ2-5 TRBV28 TGTGCCAGCAGTTTAGGGGGTCCTCGAGAGACCCAGTACTTC CASSLGGPRETQYF
. once TRBJ1-3 TRBV19 TGTGCCAGTAGTAGCCGAATCGGAAACACCATATATTTT CASSSRIGNTIYF
TRBD1 . TRBJ1-2 TRBV19 TGTGCCTGCAGGGGGGCCATCATGGCTAACTATGGCTACACCTTC CACRGAIMANYGYTF
TRBD1 . TRBJ1-4 TRBV5-5 TGTGCCAGCAGCCGGACAGGGGGGAATGAAAAACTGTTTTTT CASSRTGGNEKLFF
TRBD1 once TRBJ1-2 TRBV30 TGTGCCTGGAGTGTATCCCTACGAAAGGGGGCTAGCTACACCTTC CAWSVSLRKGASYTF
. few TRBJ1-1 TRBV5-1 TGCGCCAGCAGCGGGGGACAGAACACTGAAGCTTTCTTT CASSGGQNTEAFF
TRBD2 . TRBJ2-2 TRBV3-1/TRBV3-2 TGTGCCAGCAGTCGCGGAGCTAGCGGCACCGGGGAGCTGTTTTTT CASSRGASGTGELFF
TRBD1 . TRBJ1-2 TRBV19 TGTGCCAGTAGCTACCCCCGGGACAGTAACTATGGCTACACCTTC CASSYPRDSNYGYTF
. once TRBJ1-2 TRBV3-1/TRBV3-2 TGTGCCAGCAGCCACCGCCGGACAGCTGGCGGCTACACCTTC CASSHRRTAGGYTF
. . TRBJ1-1 TRBV7-2 TGTGCCAGCAGCGCCGACCCGGGTAAAGCTTTCTTT CASSADPGKAFF
. . TRBJ1-3 TRBV6-6 TGTGCCAGCAGTTACAACTCTGGAAACACCATATATTTT CASSYNSGNTIYF
. . TRBJ2-2 TRBV11-2 TGTGCCAGCAGCTTAGCGGGGAGCACCGGGGAGCTGTTTTTT CASSLAGSTGELFF
TRBD2 . TRBJ2-2 TRBV10-3 TGTGCCATCAGGGGACTAGCGACCGGCACCGGGGAGCTGTTTTTT CAIRGLATGTGELFF
. . TRBJ2-3 TRBV9 TGTGCCAGCAGCACCCGGGGCACAGATACGCAGTATTTT CASSTRGTDTQYF
. . TRBJ2-2 TRBV14 TGTGCCAGCAGCCAAGAAGCGTATAGATACACCGGGGAGCTGTTTTTT CASSQEAYRYTGELFF
. . TRBJ1-4 TRBV30 TGTGCCTGGAGCGGGGGAGACAGTCCTAATGAAAAACTGTTTTTT CAWSGGDSPNEKLFF
. . TRBJ2-6 TRBV19 TGTGCCAGTAGTATCCTGGGACTTCTAGTTTCTGGGGCCAACGTCCTGACTTTC CASSILGLLVSGANVLTF
. . TRBJ2-1 TRBV5-1 TGCGCCAGCAGCTCCGGGGGAGGAAGGAATGAGCAGTTCTTC CASSSGGGRNEQFF
. . TRBJ2-5 TRBV5-1 TGCGCCAGCAGCCTAGAAGAGACCCAGTACTTC CASSLEETQYF
. few TRBJ2-2 TRBV15 TGTGCCACCAGCAGAGATAGAGCTTACAGGGAAGGAGGGGAGCTGTTTTTT CATSRDRAYREGGELFF
TRBD1 . TRBJ1-2 TRBV18 TGTGCCAGCTCACATAAGGGACAGTCGGGAGACTATGGCTACACCTTC CASSHKGQSGDYGYTF
TRBD1 once TRBJ1-4 TRBV2 TGTGCCAGCGGACAGGGAGGTAATGAAAAACTGTTTTTT CASGQGGNEKLFF
. . TRBJ1-1 TRBV3-1/TRBV3-2 TGTGCCAGCAGCCAAGTTGAGGGGGAATCTGAAGCTTTCTTT CASSQVEGESEAFF
. . TRBJ2-2 TRBV9 TGTGCCAGCAGCGTAGTACCGGGGCGGGAGCTGTTTTTT CASSVVPGRELFF